This TCR beta chain was captured by sequencing in a study of cytomegalovirus exposure and HLA in healthy donors (dated by TCRdb to 2016 to 2017). Turning to the overall study: An earlier analysis of roughly 610 of the donors reported over 250 Gb of sequence data and around 110 million unique TCR beta sequences obtained from around 170 million T cells. An early release that covered more than 550 HLA-typed donors contained about 290 gigabases of sequencing data and about 84 million unique TCR sequences. Of the roughly 400 genotyped donors, roughly 80% fell in the genetic ancestry cluster associated with self-reported Caucasian donors. The study aimed to test whether signatures of past pathogen exposure could be identified by cataloging public T cell receptors. The study profiled the T cell repertoires of approximately 700 subjects by immunosequencing and related them to cytomegalovirus serostatus. Besides the first cohort of approximately 710 subjects, a separate validation cohort made up of 95 to 150 different subjects was used. The study combined high-throughput TCR immunosequencing, statistical association of individual TCRs with disease status, and machine learning to predict cytomegalovirus infection status. To study patterns of TCR occurrence, a later analysis re-analyzed previously published TCR beta repertoires from several hundred donors and added high-resolution HLA genotyping. In the later analysis, no new phenotypic data were used to find candidate immune exposures; instead, reliance was placed on TCR beta sequences and their occurrence across donors. An earlier analysis of more than 450 of the donors used high-throughput TCR beta sequencing to judge whether each TCR beta V gene segment behaved as functional or pseudogenic. Alongside the repertoire data, information on donor age, sex, ethnicity and CMV serostatus was compiled. Genome-wide SNP genotypes for about 65% of the 666 donors were used in a later genetic analysis, which treated that subset as a discovery cohort. Every repertoire in the discovery cohort had been generated on one and the same sequencing platform. HLA typing included class I and class II loci at four-digit resolution. The number of donors typed differed by locus, with roughly 620-630 for A, B, C, DRB1 and DQB1, roughly 520 for DQA1, some 570 for DPA1, and approximately 470 for DPB1. Roughly five DR-DQ haplotypes were handled as single units for association and clustering because linkage in the cohort was strong. On average, 235,054 unique TCR beta nucleotide sequences were sequenced per donor among a few hundred genotyped donors of the cohort, with around 19% of those sequences being non-productive.

Clipping removes 2 bases from V and 4 bases from J, with 2 as the unmatched junction base count. The germline V gene (reference sequence) sets CDR1 to MNHEY and CDR2 to SMNVEV. The CDR3, from cysteine to phenylalanine, totals 14 residues. Just CDR3 DNA is preserved here, 42 bases in frame from base 1. To note about this clone: There is no known antigen for this receptor. No much larger clone is present one base from it, and per-base qualities are unavailable.

The study at large found these results: Correlated functional status among segregating V segments might reflect linkage disequilibrium, but an unknown experimental factor could not be ruled out. In a later analysis, most CMV-associated TCR beta chains were found to appear HLA-restricted, with HLA associations seemingly driven largely by CMV exposure. The authors suggested that the approach could potentially be extended to other disease states and immunological phenotypes. Some IMGT-functional V segments, including TRBV6-2 and TRBV6-3, could not be distinguished by the 87-base-pair reads and were therefore excluded. The study listed over 150 TCR beta chains as associated with cytomegalovirus. According to a later genetic analysis, donors in an Asian-associated ancestry cluster had fewer N-insertions in productive TCRs than the approximately 700-donor mean. A later genetic analysis associated a missense DCLRE1C variant with V-gene and J-gene trimming of TCR beta chains, and an independent cohort replicated the association. A few of the identified cytomegalovirus-associated TCR beta chains were confirmed in vitro to be specific for cytomegalovirus antigens. Only TCR beta chains were sequenced in this cohort, and the absence of alpha or paired-chain data limited detectable features. A later analysis found that TCR association rates varied across HLA loci, with DRB1 alleles showing the most associated TCRs and HLA-C alleles the fewest. Broadly in line with IMGT annotations, most TCR beta V segments showed up in productive rearrangements about 87% or about 30% of the time in an earlier analysis of several hundred of the donors. The classifier was reported to diagnose cytomegalovirus status with high specificity and sensitivity in both the original and validation cohorts. A later analysis reported that several top co-occurrence clusters appeared linked to parvovirus B19, influenza, CMV and Epstein-Barr virus. In a later analysis, HLA-associated TCR beta chains were found to be more clonally expanded and to have lower generation probabilities than equally common non-associated chains. Specific HLA alleles were associated with 15,000 to 20,000 TCR beta sequences at a false discovery rate of 0.05 in a later analysis. When HLA alleles, especially DR and DQ, strongly co-occurred, TCR associations were difficult to assign to individual alleles. A cluster of highly shared sequence variants was judged likely to be a technical artifact of the sequencing pipeline. Most TCR sequences were observed very rarely across donors, whereas some public TCRs were present in many individuals. Because counts were too low, roughly 18 rarely observed V segments, including chromosome 9 orphons, were left out of the earlier analysis of about 620 of the donors. For the cohort, immune exposure information was limited to CMV serostatus. Presence/absence analyses assumed roughly uniform sequencing depth across donors, an assumption that may not hold. A further reported finding was that TCR beta sequences accurately predicted the HLA-A and HLA-B alleles for most subjects in the first cohort. Because HLA typing was missing for some donors at each locus, association tests included only the typed subset.

The method behind the library was the immunoSEQ multiplex PCR assay. A mixture of 60 forward primers for TCR Vbeta segments and 13 reverse primers for TCR Jbeta segments was used in the multiplex PCR. The CDR3 region of rearranged TCR beta genes was amplified from genomic DNA by a multiplex PCR assay. The Illumina HiSeq System was used to sequence the amplified TCR beta libraries as 87-base-pair reads. The study's own analysis went as follows. A later analysis counted about 76 million unique TCR beta chains across the 550 to 800 repertoires, and around 9.9 million of these chains were shared by at least two donors. Raw reads were error-corrected and collapsed into unique sequences by a nearest-neighbor algorithm in which closely related sequences were merged to remove PCR and sequencing errors. To assign V, D and J gene segments, CDR3 sequences were aligned to IMGT reference sequences. For a sequence to be retained, at least a six-nucleotide match to both a V gene segment and a J gene segment was required. A rearrangement was called productive if the CDR3 had no stop codons and remained in frame with V and J, and every other rearrangement was called non-productive. Following IMGT convention, CDR3 was defined as the stretch from the second conserved V-encoded cysteine to the conserved J-encoded phenylalanine. In an earlier analysis of around 600 of the donors, sequences lacking an unambiguous match to a single V gene segment were excluded. An earlier analysis of roughly 590 of the donors called V segments functional above 56.7% productive rearrangements and segregating when the between-donor standard deviation exceeded 5%. A statistical classification framework was built to diagnose cytomegalovirus status from the catalog of TCR beta chain sequences. In a later analysis, TCR nucleotide sequences were compared against IMGT/GENE-DB human TR gene sequences so that V and J genes could be assigned. Using the TCRdist pipeline, a later analysis assigned CDR3 sequences along with most-parsimonious VDJ recombination scenarios. In a later analysis, every TCR beta chain was defined by the combination of its CDR3 amino acid sequence and its V-gene family, and reads without a unique V-gene family were dropped. A later analysis removed 600 or so highly shared, low-generation-probability nucleotide sequences to deal with suspected cross-contamination and a sequencing artifact. In a later analysis, a clonal expansion index for each public chain was calculated from normalized within-repertoire ranks of inferred template counts. Generation probabilities in a later analysis came from a VDJ recombination model fitted to out-of-frame rearrangements, and those results were checked against IGoR. Hypergeometric tests were used in a later analysis to score TCR-TCR, TCR-HLA and TCR-CMV co-occurrence, with a repertoire-size bias correction applied to the TCR pairs. In a later analysis, false discovery rates were estimated by permuting HLA or CMV assignments 20 times. A later analysis grouped co-occurring TCRs with DBSCAN, adding TCRdist sequence similarity when clustering within HLA-allele-positive subsets. Repertoires with fewer than 30,000 or more than 120,000 public chains, plus five repertoires with anomalous nucleotide sharing, were excluded from co-occurrence clustering. In TCRdb, the immuneACCESS table is reduced to in-frame sequences with V and J assigned. These tables do not hold every clone; where another copy was compared, an unresolved V gene accounts for under half, and the others remain unexplained. Clone size and the V and J calls come from that table; the DNA yielded D and trimming. The sample profile shows roughly 120,000 clones; approximately 80% of them were found once. Jointly, the top ten make up around 11% of the sample.

In total, roughly 670 healthy bone marrow donors made up the cohort. All cohort members were sampled while nominally healthy, although unrecorded immune exposures were likely present. The donor was CMV seropositive and was included in the group of 250 to 350 seropositive cohort members. A peripheral blood sample was provided by each donor, and peripheral blood mononuclear cells were used for TCR beta sequencing. The Qiagen DNeasy Blood Extraction Kit was used to extract genomic DNA from the blood cell samples. This receptor was identified in a male donor in good health and CMV-seropositive. The chain was built from TRBV27 and TRBJ1-1, with TRBD1 matching 9 junction bases. Source material: PBMCs. In nucleotides, the sequence is TGTGCCAGCAGTTTACGGGACAGGGTCACTGAAGCTTTCTTT. The resulting protein is CASSLRDRVTEAFF.